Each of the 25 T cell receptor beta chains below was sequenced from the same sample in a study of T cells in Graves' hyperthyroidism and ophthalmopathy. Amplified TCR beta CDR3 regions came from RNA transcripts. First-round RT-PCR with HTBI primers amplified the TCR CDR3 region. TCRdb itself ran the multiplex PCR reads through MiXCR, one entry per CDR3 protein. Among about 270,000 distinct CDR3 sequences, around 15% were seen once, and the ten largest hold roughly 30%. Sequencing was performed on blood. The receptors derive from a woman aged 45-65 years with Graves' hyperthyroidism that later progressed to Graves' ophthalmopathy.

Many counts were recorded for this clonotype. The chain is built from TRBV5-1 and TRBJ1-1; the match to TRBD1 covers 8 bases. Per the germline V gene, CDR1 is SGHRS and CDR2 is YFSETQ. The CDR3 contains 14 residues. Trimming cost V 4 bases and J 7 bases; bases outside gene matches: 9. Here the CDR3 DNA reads TGCGCCAGCAGCGAGGACAGGGCGCTTGGTGAAGCTTTCTTT. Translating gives CASSEDRALGEAFF. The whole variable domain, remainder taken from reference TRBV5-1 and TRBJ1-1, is KAGVTQTPRYLIKTRGQQVTLSCSPISGHRSVSWYQQTPGQGLQFLFEYFSETQRNKGNFPGRFSGRQFSNSRSEMNVSTLELGDSALYLCASSEDRALGEAFFGQGTRLTVV.

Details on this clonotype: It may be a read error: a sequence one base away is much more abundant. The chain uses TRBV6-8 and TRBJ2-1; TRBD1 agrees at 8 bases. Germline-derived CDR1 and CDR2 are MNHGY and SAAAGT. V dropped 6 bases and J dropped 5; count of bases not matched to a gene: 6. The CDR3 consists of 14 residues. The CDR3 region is CASRRDRNHNEQFF. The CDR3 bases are TGTGCCAGCAGACGGGACAGGAACCACAATGAGCAGTTCTTC.

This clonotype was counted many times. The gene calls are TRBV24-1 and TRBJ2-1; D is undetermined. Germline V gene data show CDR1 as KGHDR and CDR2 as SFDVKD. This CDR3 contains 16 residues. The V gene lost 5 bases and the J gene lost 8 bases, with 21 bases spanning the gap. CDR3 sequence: CATSALTMGLEDEQFF. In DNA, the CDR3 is TGTGCCACCAGTGCCCTGACGATGGGGTTAGAAGATGAGCAGTTCTTC.

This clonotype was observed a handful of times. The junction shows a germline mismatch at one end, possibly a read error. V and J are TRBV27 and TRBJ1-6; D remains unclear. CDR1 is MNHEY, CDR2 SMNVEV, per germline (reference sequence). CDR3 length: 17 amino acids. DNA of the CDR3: TGTGCCAGCAGTTTCTCCGAAGTGAGCTCCTATAACTCACCCCTCCACTTT. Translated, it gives CASSFSEVSSYNSPLHF.

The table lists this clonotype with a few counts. The CDR3 DNA sequence: TGCAGTGCTAGAAAGACAGGTAATCAGCCCCAGCATTTT. It translates to CSARKTGNQPQHF. The V gene is TRBV20-1, the J gene TRBJ1-5, with D tentatively TRBD1 (6 bases). In germline, CDR1 is DFQATT, CDR2 SNEGSKA (reference sequence). Trimming shortened V by 2 bases and J by 4 bases, and 9 bases separated the two germline ends. This CDR3 is 13 amino acids long.

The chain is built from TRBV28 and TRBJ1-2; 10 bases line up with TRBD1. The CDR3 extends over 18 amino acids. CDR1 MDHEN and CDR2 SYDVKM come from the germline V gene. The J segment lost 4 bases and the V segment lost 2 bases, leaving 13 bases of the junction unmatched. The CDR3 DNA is TGTGCCAGCAGTTTACGAGTGTCCGGGACAGGGGATCGCTATGGCTACACCTTC. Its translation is CASSLRVSGTGDRYGYTF.

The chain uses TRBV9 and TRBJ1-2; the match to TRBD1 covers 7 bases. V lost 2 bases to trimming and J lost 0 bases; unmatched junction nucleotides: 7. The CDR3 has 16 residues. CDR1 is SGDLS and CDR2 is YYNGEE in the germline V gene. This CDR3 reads CASSVHTGAPNYGYTF. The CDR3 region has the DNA TGTGCCAGCAGCGTCCATACAGGGGCACCTAACTATGGCTACACCTTC.

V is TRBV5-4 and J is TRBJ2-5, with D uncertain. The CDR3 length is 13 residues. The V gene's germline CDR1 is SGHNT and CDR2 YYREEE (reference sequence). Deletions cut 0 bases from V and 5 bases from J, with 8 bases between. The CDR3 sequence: CASSLDPRETQYF. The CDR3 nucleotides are TGTGCCAGCAGCTTGGACCCTAGGGAGACCCAGTACTTC.

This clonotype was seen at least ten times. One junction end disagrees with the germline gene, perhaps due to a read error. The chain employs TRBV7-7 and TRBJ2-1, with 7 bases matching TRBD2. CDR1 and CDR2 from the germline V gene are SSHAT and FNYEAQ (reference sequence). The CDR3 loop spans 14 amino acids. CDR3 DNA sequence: TGTGCTAGCAGCGTCGCGGGAGCGAACAATGAGCAGTTCTTC. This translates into CASSVAGANNEQFF.

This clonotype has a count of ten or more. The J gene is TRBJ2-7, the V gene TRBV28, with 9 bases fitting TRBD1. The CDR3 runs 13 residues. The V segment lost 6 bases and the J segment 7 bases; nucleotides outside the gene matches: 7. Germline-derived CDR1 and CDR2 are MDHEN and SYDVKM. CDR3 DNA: TGTGCCAGCAGCTCCGGGACAGGGCGTGAGCAGTACTTC. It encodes CASSSGTGREQYF.

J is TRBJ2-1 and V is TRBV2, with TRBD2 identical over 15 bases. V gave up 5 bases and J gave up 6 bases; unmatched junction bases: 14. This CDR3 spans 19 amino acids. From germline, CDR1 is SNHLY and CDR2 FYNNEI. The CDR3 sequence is CASSTISGTSGRRGNEQFF. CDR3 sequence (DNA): TGTGCCAGCAGTACTATATCCGGGACTAGCGGGAGGAGGGGCAATGAGCAGTTCTTC.

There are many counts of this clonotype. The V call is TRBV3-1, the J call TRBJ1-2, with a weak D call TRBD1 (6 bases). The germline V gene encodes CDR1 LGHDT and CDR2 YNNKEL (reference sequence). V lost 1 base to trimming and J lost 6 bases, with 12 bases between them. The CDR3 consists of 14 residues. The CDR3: CASSQVNREDGYTF. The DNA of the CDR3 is TGTGCCAGCAGCCAAGTCAACAGGGAAGATGGCTACACCTTC.

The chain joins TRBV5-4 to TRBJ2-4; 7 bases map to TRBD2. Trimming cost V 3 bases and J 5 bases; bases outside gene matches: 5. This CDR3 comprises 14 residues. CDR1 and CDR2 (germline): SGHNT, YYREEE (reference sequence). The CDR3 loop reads CASSSGTTQNIQYF. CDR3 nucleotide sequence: TGTGCCAGCAGCTCGGGGACTACTCAAAACATTCAGTACTTC. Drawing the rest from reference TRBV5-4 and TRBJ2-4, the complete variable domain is ETGVTQSPTHLIKTRGQQVTLRCSSQSGHNTVSWYQQALGQGPQFIFQYYREEENGRGNFPPRFSGLQFPNYSSELNVNALELDDSALYLCASSSGTTQNIQYFGAGTRLSVL.

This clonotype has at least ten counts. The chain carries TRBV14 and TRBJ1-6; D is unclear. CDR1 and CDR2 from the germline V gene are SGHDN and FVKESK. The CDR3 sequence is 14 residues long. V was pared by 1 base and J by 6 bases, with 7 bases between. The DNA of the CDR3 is TGTGCCAGCAGCCAAGGACTCCTTAATTCACCCCTCCACTTT. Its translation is CASSQGLLNSPLHF.

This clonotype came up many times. CDR3 in amino acids: CASLPAQGYTEAFF. CDR3 DNA sequence: TGTGCCAGCCTCCCAGCCCAGGGGTACACTGAAGCTTTCTTT. V and J are TRBV6-1 and TRBJ1-1; the D gene is possibly TRBD1 (6 bases). Germline V gene data show CDR1 as MNHNS and CDR2 as SASEGT. CDR3 length equals 14 residues. Trimming took 8 bases from V and 3 from J, leaving 16 bases between them.

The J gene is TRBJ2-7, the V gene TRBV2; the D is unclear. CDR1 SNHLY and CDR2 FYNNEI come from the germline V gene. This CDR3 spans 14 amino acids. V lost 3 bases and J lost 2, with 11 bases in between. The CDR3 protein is CASSDRRVPYEQYF. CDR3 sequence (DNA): TGTGCCAGCAGTGACAGACGGGTCCCCTACGAGCAGTACTTC.

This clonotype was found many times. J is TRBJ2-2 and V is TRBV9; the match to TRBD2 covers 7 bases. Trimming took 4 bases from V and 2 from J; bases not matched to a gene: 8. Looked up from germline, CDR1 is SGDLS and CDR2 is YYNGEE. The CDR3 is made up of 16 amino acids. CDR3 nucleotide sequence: TGTGCCAGCAGCCCCCGGACTAGGTTAAACACCGGGGAGCTGTTTTTT. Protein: CASSPRTRLNTGELFF.

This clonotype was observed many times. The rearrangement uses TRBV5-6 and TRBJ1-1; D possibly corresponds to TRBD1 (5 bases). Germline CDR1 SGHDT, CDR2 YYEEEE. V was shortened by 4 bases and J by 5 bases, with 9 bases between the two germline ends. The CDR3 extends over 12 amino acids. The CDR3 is CASSRRGTEAFF. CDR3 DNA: TGTGCCAGCAGCCGGCGGGGGACTGAAGCTTTCTTT.

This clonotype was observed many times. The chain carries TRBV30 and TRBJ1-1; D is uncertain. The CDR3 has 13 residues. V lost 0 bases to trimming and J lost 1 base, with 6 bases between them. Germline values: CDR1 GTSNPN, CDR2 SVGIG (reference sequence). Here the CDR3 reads CAWSVVSNTEAFF. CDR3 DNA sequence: TGTGCCTGGAGTGTCGTCTCGAACACTGAAGCTTTCTTT. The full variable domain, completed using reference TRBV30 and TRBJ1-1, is SQTIHQWPATLVQPVGSPLSLECTVEGTSNPNLYWYRQAAGRGLQLLFYSVGIGQISSEVPQNLSASRPQDRQFILSSKKLLLSDSGFYLCAWSVVSNTEAFFGQGTRLTVV.

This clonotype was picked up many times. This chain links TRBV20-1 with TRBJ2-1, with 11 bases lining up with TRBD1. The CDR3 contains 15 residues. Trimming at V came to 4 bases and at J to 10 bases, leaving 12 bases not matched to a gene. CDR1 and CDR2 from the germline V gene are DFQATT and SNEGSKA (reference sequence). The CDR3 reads CSAIGQGADAREQFF. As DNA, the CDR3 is TGCAGTGCTATAGGACAGGGGGCGGACGCGCGCGAGCAGTTCTTC.

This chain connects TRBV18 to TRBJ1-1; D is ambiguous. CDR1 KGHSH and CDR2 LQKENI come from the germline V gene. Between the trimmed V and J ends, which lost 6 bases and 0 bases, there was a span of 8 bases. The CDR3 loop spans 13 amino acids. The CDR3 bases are TGTGCCAGCTCCGACGACCTGAACACTGAAGCTTTCTTT. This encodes CASSDDLNTEAFF.

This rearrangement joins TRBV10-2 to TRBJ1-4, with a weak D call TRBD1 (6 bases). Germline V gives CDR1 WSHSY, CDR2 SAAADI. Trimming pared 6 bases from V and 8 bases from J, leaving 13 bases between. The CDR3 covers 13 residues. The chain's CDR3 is CASSTGFWEKLFF. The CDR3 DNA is TGCGCCAGCAGCACAGGGTTCTGGGAAAAACTGTTTTTT.

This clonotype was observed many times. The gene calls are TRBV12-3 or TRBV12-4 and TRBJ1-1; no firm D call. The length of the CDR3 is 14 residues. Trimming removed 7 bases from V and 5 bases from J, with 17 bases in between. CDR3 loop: CASTTTRTETEAFF. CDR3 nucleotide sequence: TGTGCCAGCACCACAACCCGGACGGAGACTGAAGCTTTCTTT.

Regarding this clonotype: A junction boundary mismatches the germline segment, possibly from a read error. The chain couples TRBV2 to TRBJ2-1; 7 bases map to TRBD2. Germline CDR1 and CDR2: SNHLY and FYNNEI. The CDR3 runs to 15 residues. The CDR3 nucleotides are TGTGCCAGCAGTGGACGGGCTAGCGGCTACAATGATCAGTTCTTC. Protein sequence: CASSGRASGYNDQFF.

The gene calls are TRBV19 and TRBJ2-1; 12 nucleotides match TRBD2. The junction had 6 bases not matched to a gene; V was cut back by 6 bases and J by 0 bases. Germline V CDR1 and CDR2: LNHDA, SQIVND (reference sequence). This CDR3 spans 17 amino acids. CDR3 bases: TGTGCCAGTAGGCTGCTAGCGGGAGGGAGCTCCTACAATGAGCAGTTCTTC. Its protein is CASRLLAGGSSYNEQFF. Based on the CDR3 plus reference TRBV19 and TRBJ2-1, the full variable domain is DGGITQSPKYLFRKEGQNVTLSCEQNLNHDAMYWYRQDPGQGLRLIYYSQIVNDFQKGDIAEGYSVSREKKESFPLTVTSAQKNPTAFYLCASRLLAGGSSYNEQFFGPGTRLTVL.